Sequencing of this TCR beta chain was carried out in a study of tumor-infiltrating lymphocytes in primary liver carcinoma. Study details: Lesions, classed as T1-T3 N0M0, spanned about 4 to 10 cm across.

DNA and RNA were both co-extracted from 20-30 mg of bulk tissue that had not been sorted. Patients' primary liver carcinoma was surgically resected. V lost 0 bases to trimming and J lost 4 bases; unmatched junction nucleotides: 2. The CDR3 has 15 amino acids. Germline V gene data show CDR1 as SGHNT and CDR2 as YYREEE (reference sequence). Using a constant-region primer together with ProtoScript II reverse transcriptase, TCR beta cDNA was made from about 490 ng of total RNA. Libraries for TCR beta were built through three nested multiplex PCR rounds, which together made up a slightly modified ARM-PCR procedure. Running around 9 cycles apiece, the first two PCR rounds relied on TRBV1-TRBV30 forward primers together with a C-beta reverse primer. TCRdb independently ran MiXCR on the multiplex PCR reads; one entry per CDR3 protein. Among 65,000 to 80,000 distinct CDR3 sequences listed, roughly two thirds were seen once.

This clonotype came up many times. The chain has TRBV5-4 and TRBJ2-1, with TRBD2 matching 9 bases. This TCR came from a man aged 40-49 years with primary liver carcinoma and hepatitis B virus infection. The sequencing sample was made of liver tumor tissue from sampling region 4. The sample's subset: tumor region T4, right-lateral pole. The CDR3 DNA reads TGTGCCAGCAGCTTGGGCGGGAGGGTATACAATGAGCAGTTCTTC. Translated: CASSLGGRVYNEQFF.